These T cell receptor beta chains were read from a single sample in a study of blood T cell repertoires in COVID-19. The assay was immunoSEQ multiplex PCR, and TCRdb's table has in-frame clones only and misses some. The top ten hold 12% of the sample, which has 150,000 to 200,000 clones, about three quarters seen once. The sample was peripheral blood. These receptors originate from a woman older than 75 with COVID-19, enrolled during active disease. Each CDR3 is given with its conserved first and last residue. Each record gives: J gene, V gene, clone size, D gene, CDR3 DNA, CDR3 protein. A D gene is named only where the DNA matches it firmly. Some rows have no size entry. The others give once, few or many, or a class for an expanded clone.

TRBJ1-3 TRBV28 few NA TGTGCCAGCAGTTTTGCACAGTGGGGAAACACCATATATTTT CASSFAQWGNTIYF
TRBJ2-1 TRBV12-3/TRBV12-4 NA NA TGTGCCAGCAGTCTACTAGCCAATGAGCAGTTCTTC CASSLLANEQFF
TRBJ1-1 TRBV28 NA NA TGTGCCAGCAGTCCCGCGGGTCGGGGAGACACTGAAGCTTTCTTT CASSPAGRGDTEAFF
TRBJ2-7 TRBV13 NA TRBD2 TGTGCCAGCAGCTCCTGGGGACTAGCGGGAGCACACTACGAGCAGTACTTC CASSSWGLAGAHYEQYF
TRBJ2-3 TRBV10-3 few TRBD2 TGTGCCATCAGTGAGACCGGACTAGCGGGGAATAGCACAGATACGCAGTATTTT CAISETGLAGNSTDTQYF
TRBJ2-1 TRBV9 few TRBD2 TGTGCCAGCAGCACCACACGAGCGGGGGGGCCCAATGAGCAGTTCTTC CASSTTRAGGPNEQFF
TRBJ1-1 TRBV7-8 NA TRBD1 TGTGCCAGCAGCCCCCAAACAGGGGCGAACACTGAAGCTTTCTTT CASSPQTGANTEAFF
TRBJ1-1 TRBV7-6 NA TRBD1 TGTGCCAGCAGCTCCAGACAGGGAACGTTGGACACTGAAGCTTTCTTT CASSSRQGTLDTEAFF
TRBJ2-1 TRBV13 NA TRBD2 TGTGCCAGCAGCTTAGTGGCGGGGGGGCTCAATGAGCAGTTCTTC CASSLVAGGLNEQFF
TRBJ1-2 TRBV15 once NA TGTGCCACCAGCAGAGGAGGGTATGGCTACACCTTC CATSRGGYGYTF
TRBJ2-7 TRBV20-1 NA TRBD1 TGCAGTGCTAGTGATTACGGGACAGCTTACGAGCAGTACTTC CSASDYGTAYEQYF
TRBJ2-7 TRBV6-5 NA TRBD1 TGTGCCAGCAGCCCCCTAGGGACAGGGAACTACGAGCAGTACTTC CASSPLGTGNYEQYF
TRBJ1-5 TRBV27 NA NA TGTGCCAGCAGTTTATCGGGAGGACAGCCCCAGCATTTT CASSLSGGQPQHF
TRBJ2-5 TRBV6-1 few NA TGTGCCAGCAGTGAATTAGGTGGGGGCCCCCAAGAGACCCAGTACTTC CASSELGGGPQETQYF
TRBJ2-7 TRBV18 NA TRBD1 TGTGCCAGCTCACCTTCCGGGACAGGGGGCGCGGGTGAGCAGTACTTC CASSPSGTGGAGEQYF
TRBJ1-2 TRBV5-4 NA TRBD1 TGTGCCAGCAGCCGACAGGGGTATGGCTACACCTTC CASSRQGYGYTF
TRBJ1-2 TRBV6-9 NA TRBD1 TGTGCCAGCACTAACGTCCGACAGGGCGTAAATGGCTACACCTTC CASTNVRQGVNGYTF
TRBJ1-2 TRBV4-3 NA NA TGCGCCAGCAGCCAAGAGACAGAAAGAAACTATGGCTACACCTTC CASSQETERNYGYTF
TRBJ2-1 TRBV20-1 NA NA TGCAGTGCTAGCGACAGTTTCGAGCAGTTCTTC CSASDSFEQFF
TRBJ1-4 TRBV7-2 NA TRBD1 TGTGCCAGCAGCCCCCGGGACAGGGGGTCTAGTTCCAGTGAAAAACTGTTTTTT CASSPRDRGSSSSEKLFF
TRBJ2-2 TRBV7-2 NA NA TGTGCCAGCAGCTCGCTAGTGGACACCGGGGAGCTGTTTTTT CASSSLVDTGELFF
TRBJ1-2 TRBV5-8 NA TRBD1 TGTGCCAGCAGCTTGTGGACAGGGGGATCAGGCTATGGCTACACCTTC CASSLWTGGSGYGYTF
TRBJ1-1 TRBV29-1 NA NA TGCAGCGTGGGCCGACAGGACACTGAAGCTTTCTTT CSVGRQDTEAFF
TRBJ2-1 TRBV6-5 NA TRBD2 TGTGCCAGCAGACGCGGACTAGCGGGGGTCAATGAGCAGTTCTTC CASRRGLAGVNEQFF
TRBJ1-2 TRBV14 NA NA TGTGCCAGCAGCCAAGAGATATGGGGAGATAACTATGGCTACACCTTC CASSQEIWGDNYGYTF
TRBJ1-6 TRBV19 NA NA TGTGCCAGTAGTATCGCCCTTCGGGGGTCACCCCTCCACTTT CASSIALRGSPLHF